The sequence of this T cell receptor (beta chain) was determined in a study of blood T cell repertoires in COVID-19. The wider study: Nucleic acid was either cDNA or gDNA, and it came from T cells, B-cell-depleted T cells, or PBMCs.

Trimming took 10 bases from V and 2 from J, leaving 13 bases between them. Germline CDR1 SGHVS, CDR2 FQNEAQ. The length of the CDR3 is 13 residues. Source study methods: Estimated nucleated cell counts came from reference gene primer amplification. The data were produced by immunoSEQ multiplex PCR, yet TCRdb's version contains in-frame clones alone and is incomplete. That table gives V, J and clone size, and the DNA gave D and trimming. The profile covers about 120,000 clones, with roughly 89% appearing a single time and under 20% taken by the ten largest. This TCR came from a human donor with acute or convalescent COVID-19. The donor label of this sample is uncertain. The chain carries TRBV7-8 and TRBJ2-3; D may be TRBD2 (7 bases). The specimen sequenced was peripheral blood. The CDR3 bases are TGTGCCAACGCGGCGGGGGCCACAGATACGCAGTATTTT. Residues: CANAAGATDTQYF.